This T cell receptor (beta chain) was retrieved from a study of CD8 T cells in Susac syndrome. This clonotype has only one observation. The authors reverse transcribed roughly 0.5 to 1 ug RNA with random hexamers. TCRdb recomputed calls from the immunoSEQ multiplex PCR reads with MiXCR, one row per CDR3 protein. Altogether 240,000 or so distinct CDR3 sequences are present, almost 97% being singletons, with the ten largest covering 0.1%. The sequence was collected from a human donor with Susac syndrome. The sequencing input was CD4+ T cells from PBMCs.

Written as DNA, the CDR3 is TGTGCCTGGAGAGGGGACAGTAATGATCAGCCCCAGCATTTT. This encodes CAWRGDSNDQPQHF. The chain is built from TRBV30 and TRBJ1-5; 7 bases are a match to TRBD1. From germline, CDR1 is GTSNPN and CDR2 SVGIG (reference sequence). CDR3 size: 14 residues. V trimming: 3 bases; J trimming: 5 bases; junction bases outside the gene matches: 7.